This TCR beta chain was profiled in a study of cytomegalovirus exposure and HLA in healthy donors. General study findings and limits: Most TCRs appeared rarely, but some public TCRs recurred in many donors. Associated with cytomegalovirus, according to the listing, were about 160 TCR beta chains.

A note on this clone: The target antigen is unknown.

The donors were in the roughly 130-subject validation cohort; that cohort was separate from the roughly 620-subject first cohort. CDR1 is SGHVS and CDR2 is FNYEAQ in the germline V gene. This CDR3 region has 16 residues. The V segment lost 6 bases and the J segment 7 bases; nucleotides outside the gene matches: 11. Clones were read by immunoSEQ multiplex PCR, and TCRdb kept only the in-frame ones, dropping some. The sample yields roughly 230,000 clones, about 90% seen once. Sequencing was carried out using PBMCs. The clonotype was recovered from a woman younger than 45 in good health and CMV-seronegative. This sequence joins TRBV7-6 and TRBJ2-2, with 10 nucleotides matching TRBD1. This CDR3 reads CASSPPDRGNDGELFF. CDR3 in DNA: TGTGCCAGCAGTCCTCCGGACAGGGGGAATGACGGGGAGCTGTTTTTT.